This TCR beta chain was captured in a study of T cell repertoires in cytomegalovirus infection. Study summary: Matching HLA type and CMV infection were both indicated by public TCR beta signatures.

The CDR3 extends over 14 amino acids. The V gene's germline CDR1 is SGHTA and CDR2 FQGTGA. V was clipped by 5 bases and J by 7 bases, with 14 bases between them. Overall study results and limits: Dominating the ex vivo response were TCR beta clonotypes that were CMV-specific and HLA-C-restricted.

TCRdb fed the reads into MiXCR, producing one record per CDR3 protein. The repertoire holds around 300,000 distinct CDR3 sequences, with about 25% as singletons. This clonotype turned up a few times. Its antigen remains unidentified. V usage is TRBV7-3 and J usage is TRBJ2-2; possible D gene TRBD2, 6 bases. This clonotype originated in a human donor in good health (CMV status not recorded). Some clones in this sample may be carry-over from other donors' samples. Sample: cultured PBMCs, taken from culture after CMV antigen stimulation. The CDR3 sequence: CASSPTGAVGELFF. The CDR3 region has the DNA TGTGCCAGCAGCCCCACGGGAGCGGTCGGGGAGCTGTTTTTT. Full variable domain (missing parts from reference TRBV7-3 and TRBJ2-2): GAGVSQTPSNKVTEKGKYVELRCDPISGHTALYWYRQSLGQGPEFLIYFQGTGAADDSGLPNDRFFAVRPEGSVSTLKIQRTERGDSAVYLCASSPTGAVGELFFGEGSRLTVL.